The source of this T cell receptor beta chain is a study of OX40 agonist ivuxolimab in advanced cancers. Study background: The diagnoses of dose-escalation patients were hepatocellular carcinoma, melanoma, renal cell or head and neck cancer.

The repertoire was sequenced with immunoSEQ multiplex PCR; TCRdb's copy has only in-frame clones and lacks some. In the table there are over 50,000 clones, 80% to 90% of which are singletons. Trimming removed 4 bases from V and 1 base from J, with 8 bases in between. The CDR3 is made up of 14 amino acids. Germline V gene sequence: CDR1 MDHEN, CDR2 SYDVKM. The receptor was derived from an adult with an advanced solid tumor such as melanoma, head and neck, liver or kidney cancer. The chain links TRBV28 to TRBJ1-5; maybe TRBD1 (5 bases). Sequenced material: CD4+ or CD8+ T cells sorted from blood, taken in a trial of the OX40 agonist ivuxolimab. CDR3 in DNA: TGTGCCAGCAGTTATGGGGGGAGCAATCAGCCCCAGCATTTT. Residues: CASSYGGSNQPQHF.